This entry features one T cell receptor beta chain sequence. The sample originates from a study of blood T cell repertoires in COVID-19. About the study: Collection of acute and convalescent COVID-19 samples took place in the United States, Italy and Spain. PBMCs, B-cell-depleted T cells, or T cells provided the cDNA or gDNA that made up the material.

Original methodology: Counts of nucleated cells, estimated from reference gene primer amplification, were obtained. Profiled with immunoSEQ multiplex PCR; TCRdb holds only in-frame clones, not every one. That table supplies the V and J calls and clone size; D and trimming were determined from the DNA. The table records about 230,000 clones, approximately 81% of them present only once. This CDR3 is built from 15 residues. Germline values: CDR1 SGHDN, CDR2 FVKESK. V was clipped by 5 bases and J by 5 bases; unmatched bases: 6. Material: peripheral blood. This receptor was taken from a woman of 80 years or more with acute or convalescent COVID-19. The chain carries TRBV14 and TRBJ2-5, with 12 bases that match TRBD2. The CDR3 loop is CASSVLAGGSETQYF. CDR3 DNA sequence: TGTGCCAGCAGCGTACTAGCGGGAGGTTCCGAGACCCAGTACTTC.